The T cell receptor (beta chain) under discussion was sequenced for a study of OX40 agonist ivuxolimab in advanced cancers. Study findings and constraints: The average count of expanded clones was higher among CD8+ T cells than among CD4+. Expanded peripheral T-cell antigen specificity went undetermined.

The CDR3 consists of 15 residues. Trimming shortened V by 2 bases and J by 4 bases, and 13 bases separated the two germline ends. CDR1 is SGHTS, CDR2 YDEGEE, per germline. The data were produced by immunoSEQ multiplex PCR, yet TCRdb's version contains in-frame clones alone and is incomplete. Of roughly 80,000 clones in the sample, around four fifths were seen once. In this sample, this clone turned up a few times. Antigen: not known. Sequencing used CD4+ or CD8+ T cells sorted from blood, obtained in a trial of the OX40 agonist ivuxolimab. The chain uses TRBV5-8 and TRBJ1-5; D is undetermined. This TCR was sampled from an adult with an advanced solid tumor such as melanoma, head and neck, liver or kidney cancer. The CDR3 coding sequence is TGTGCCAGCAGCTTAGACGGGAAACGGAATCAGCCCCAGCATTTT. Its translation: CASSLDGKRNQPQHF.